This entry lists 9 T cell receptor beta chains sequenced from one sample in a study of CD8 T cells in ankylosing spondylitis. In TCRdb, the 5' RACE reads were re-called with MiXCR into one record per CDR3 protein. Altogether roughly 230,000 distinct CDR3 sequences are present, about 10% being singletons, with the ten largest covering about 3%. The sample comprised blood, either unsorted or a sorted T cell fraction (not recorded which). Every receptor here comes from a male donor with ankylosing spondylitis or in good health (not recorded which).

This clonotype was recorded a few times. The J gene is TRBJ1-1, the V gene TRBV4-2; D possibly corresponds to TRBD1 (5 bases). The CDR3 has 15 amino acids. V lost 6 bases and J 1 base, leaving 15 bases between the germline ends. Germline V lookup: CDR1 LGHNA, CDR2 YNFKEQ. The CDR3 DNA reads TGTGCCAGCAGTCTCACGGGACTCTGGAACACTGAAGCTTTCTTT. The encoded protein is CASSLTGLWNTEAFF.

Only a few counts were recorded for this clonotype. The V gene is TRBV6-1, the J gene TRBJ2-5; 7 bases align to TRBD1. This CDR3 spans 15 amino acids. V trimming: 5 bases; J trimming: 0 bases; junction bases outside the gene matches: 6. The germline V gene encodes CDR1 MNHNS and CDR2 SASEGT. The CDR3 loop reads CASSPGQRYQETQYF. The CDR3 DNA reads TGTGCCAGCAGTCCGGGACAGAGGTACCAAGAGACCCAGTACTTC.

The CDR3 loop reads CARLQGLAKNIQYF. CDR3 in DNA: TGTGCCAGACTACAGGGACTAGCCAAAAACATTCAGTACTTC. The genes are TRBV24-1 and TRBJ2-4; perhaps D is TRBD1 or TRBD2 (6 bases each). V lost 11 bases to trimming and J lost 0 bases, with 13 bases between them. Germline assignment: CDR1 KGHDR and CDR2 SFDVKD. The CDR3 sequence is 14 residues long.

This clonotype was detected many times. The chain couples TRBV5-1 to TRBJ1-1; TRBD1 aligns across 7 bases. The CDR3 covers 14 residues. The V gene end was trimmed by 3 bases and the J gene end by 8 bases; junction bases not matched to a gene: 10. The germline V gene encodes CDR1 SGHRS and CDR2 YFSETQ. The chain's CDR3 is CASSSYPGTVEAFF. The CDR3 DNA sequence: TGCGCCAGCAGCTCCTACCCCGGGACAGTAGAAGCTTTCTTT.

This clonotype appeared many times. The V call is TRBV6-2 or TRBV6-3, the J call TRBJ1-2, with a possible D match to TRBD1 (5 bases). The V end lost 1 base, the J end lost 8 bases, and 14 bases lay between the germline ends. Germline V CDR1 and CDR2: MNHEY, SVGEGT. The CDR3 contains 14 residues. CDR3: CASSYWDLRGGYTF. The CDR3 DNA sequence: TGTGCCAGCAGTTACTGGGACCTGAGAGGCGGCTACACCTTC.

The sample holds many counts of this clonotype. J is TRBJ1-4 and V is TRBV5-1; no clear D. V dropped 0 bases and J dropped 10 bases, with 10 bases sitting between them. From germline, CDR1 is SGHRS and CDR2 YFSETQ. CDR3 length: 13 amino acids. The CDR3 DNA reads as TGCGCCAGCAGCTTGGACAGTTACGGAAAACTGTTTTTT. It codes for CASSLDSYGKLFF.

V and J are TRBV20-1 and TRBJ1-1, with 7 bases aligning to TRBD1. After removal of 4 bases from V and 5 bases from J, the junction contained 10 bases not matched to a gene. In germline, CDR1 is DFQATT, CDR2 SNEGSKA (reference sequence). This CDR3 comprises 14 residues. The CDR3 sequence: CSATLSRGETEAFF. CDR3 DNA sequence: TGCAGTGCTACCCTTTCCAGGGGGGAGACTGAAGCTTTCTTT.

This clonotype appeared many times. The rearrangement uses TRBV5-1 and TRBJ2-2; the match to TRBD2 covers 7 bases. Germline V gene sequence: CDR1 SGHRS, CDR2 YFSETQ. The V and J ends lost 4 bases and 4 bases, in that order; junction bases with no gene match: 10. The CDR3 spans 16 residues. CDR3 coding DNA: TGCGCCAGCAGCGGGAACGCGGGGGTAATCACCGGGGAGCTGTTTTTT. Amino acid sequence: CASSGNAGVITGELFF.

This clonotype occurred many times. The chain recombines TRBV20-1 with TRBJ1-2, with D unclear. The CDR3 loop spans 13 amino acids. The V end was cut by 3 bases, the J end by 0 bases, with 8 bases between. The germline V gene has CDR1 DFQATT and CDR2 SNEGSKA (reference sequence). CDR3 coding DNA: TGCAGTGCTAGGACAACCCCTAACTATGGCTACACCTTC. Translation: CSARTTPNYGYTF.